This T cell receptor (beta chain) is from a study of spatial heterogeneity in lung cancer. Study-wide background: Alpha-chain sequences were consistently detected less often than beta-chain sequences. The study observed each unique TCR and UMI combination more than ten times on average in raw reads.

Indicated time point: sample taken at primary tumor resection. Extraction of whole RNA from tumor, nontumor lung or frozen PBMC preceded unsorted sequencing. This clonotype was observed many times. V gave up 4 bases and J gave up 4 bases; unmatched junction bases: 6. This CDR3 is built from 16 residues. Germline V gives CDR1 MDHEN, CDR2 SYDVKM. Every TCR cDNA molecule bore its own unique molecular identifier. TCRdb processed the 5' RACE reads anew with MiXCR; each CDR3 protein has one entry. Here the sample spans over 50,000 distinct CDR3 sequences, 6.3% being singletons. This TCR derives from a female donor with early-stage non-small cell lung cancer. J is TRBJ2-7 and V is TRBV28, with 14 bases fitting TRBD2. The source was PBMCs, collected at surgery. The CDR3 loop reads CASSSGTSGGPYEQYV. Here the CDR3 DNA reads TGTGCCAGCAGTTCCGGGACTAGCGGGGGACCTTACGAGCAGTACGTC.